In this sample, the clone carrying this T cell receptor beta chain turned up a few times. The sample belongs to a study of cytomegalovirus exposure and HLA in healthy donors. This CDR3 is built from 13 residues. The germline CDR1 and CDR2 sequences are MDHEN and SYDVKM. V dropped 6 bases and J dropped 12 bases, with 21 bases sitting between them. It was with 60 Vbeta and 13 Jbeta primers that the PCR ran. In the original workflow: Unique TCR beta chains numbered around 80 million in a later analysis, with roughly 11 million shared. Data came from immunoSEQ multiplex PCR; TCRdb stores just in-frame clones and leaves some out. That table furnishes V, J and clone size, whereas the DNA furnished D and trimming. In the table there are under 200,000 clones, approximately 82% of which are singletons.

This receptor was taken from a man between 35 and 55 years old in good health and CMV-seropositive. The chain couples TRBV28 to TRBJ2-7, with D uncertain. Specimen: PBMCs. This CDR3 reads CASSPHPAPTGYF. The CDR3 DNA sequence: TGTGCCAGCAGCCCCCACCCAGCGCCTACCGGGTACTTC.